The T cell receptor (beta chain) described here comes from a study of T cells in Graves' hyperthyroidism and ophthalmopathy. A Clinical Activity Score of at least 3, a NOSPECS grade of at least 4 and a duration under 3 months were recorded in the ophthalmopathy patients. Diagnoses used clinical symptoms, serum thyroxine and TRAb, thyroid ultrasound and orbital computed tomography. Study results and caveats: Blood also carried most thyroid clonotypes expanded above 0.001.

Germline V gene lookup returns CDR1 GTSNPN and CDR2 SVGIG (reference sequence). The CDR3 contains 16 residues. V trimming: 4 bases; J trimming: 4 bases; junction bases outside the gene matches: 14. Template material for amplifying TCR beta CDR3 regions consisted of RNA transcripts. An initial round of RT-PCR targeting the TCR CDR3 relied on the HTBI primer set. TCRdb analysed the multiplex PCR reads with MiXCR anew, one entry per CDR3 protein. The repertoire includes hundreds of thousands of distinct CDR3 sequences, about 20% of them detected once, and 47% sits in the top ten. This clonotype came up a few times. Its antigen is not known.

Specimen: blood. V and J are TRBV30 and TRBJ1-1; 8 bases are shared with TRBD1. This TCR was recovered from a middle-aged man with Graves' ophthalmopathy. The CDR3 region is CAWMGGTGISGTEAFF. In DNA form, the CDR3 reads TGTGCCTGGATGGGCGGGACAGGAATATCGGGCACTGAAGCTTTCTTT.